In its sample, the clone carrying this T cell receptor beta chain was seen many times. These data are taken from a study of blood T cell repertoires in COVID-19. The wider study: Spain, Italy and the United States supplied samples that represented acute and convalescent COVID-19. From T cells, B-cell-depleted T cells, or PBMCs came the material, which was cDNA or gDNA.

In the original workflow: Reference gene primer amplification yielded estimated nucleated cell counts. TCRdb's copy holds only in-frame clones and misses some; the assay was immunoSEQ multiplex PCR. That table supplies the V and J calls and clone size; D and trimming were determined from the DNA. Of roughly 100,000 clones listed, roughly 87% are singletons. Germline V gene sequence: CDR1 GTSNPN, CDR2 SVGIG (reference sequence). V lost 4 bases to trimming and J lost 0 bases, with 13 bases between them. This CDR3 is 14 amino acids long. Sequencing was carried out using peripheral blood. This clonotype originated in a woman between 45 and 65 years old with COVID-19, enrolled during active disease. The chain recombines TRBV30 with TRBJ2-7; D might be TRBD1 (5 bases). CDR3 in DNA: TGTGCCTGGAATAGGGGTCTTTCCTCCTACGAGCAGTACTTC. It yields the protein CAWNRGLSSYEQYF.